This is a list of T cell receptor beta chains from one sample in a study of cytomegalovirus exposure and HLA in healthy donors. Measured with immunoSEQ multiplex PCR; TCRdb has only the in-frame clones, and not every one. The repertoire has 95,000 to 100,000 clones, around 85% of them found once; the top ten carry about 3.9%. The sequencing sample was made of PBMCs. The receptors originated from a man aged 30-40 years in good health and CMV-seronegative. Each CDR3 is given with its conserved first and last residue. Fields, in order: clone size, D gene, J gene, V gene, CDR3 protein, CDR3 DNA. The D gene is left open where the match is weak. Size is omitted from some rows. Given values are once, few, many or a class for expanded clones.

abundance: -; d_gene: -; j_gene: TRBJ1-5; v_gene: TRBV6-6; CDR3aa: CASSNDRLEHYQPQHF; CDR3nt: TGTGCCAGCAGCAACGACAGGCTAGAGCATTATCAGCCCCAGCATTTT
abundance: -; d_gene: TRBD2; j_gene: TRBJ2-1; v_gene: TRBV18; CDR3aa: CASSLQRGSYNEQFF; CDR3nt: TGTGCCAGCTCACTCCAGCGGGGCTCCTACAATGAGCAGTTCTTC
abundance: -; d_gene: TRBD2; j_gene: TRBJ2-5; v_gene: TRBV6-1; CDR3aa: CASSSGGGRQETQYF; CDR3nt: TGTGCCAGCAGTAGCGGGGGGGGGCGGCAAGAGACCCAGTACTTC
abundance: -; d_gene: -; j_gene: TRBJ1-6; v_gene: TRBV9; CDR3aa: CASSVGQGSGSPLHF; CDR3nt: TGTGCCAGCAGCGTGGGGCAGGGGTCGGGTTCACCCCTCCACTTT
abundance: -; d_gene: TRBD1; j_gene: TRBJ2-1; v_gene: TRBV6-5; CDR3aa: CASSYSTGDKVNEQFF; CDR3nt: TGTGCCAGCAGTTACTCGACAGGGGATAAGGTGAATGAGCAGTTCTTC
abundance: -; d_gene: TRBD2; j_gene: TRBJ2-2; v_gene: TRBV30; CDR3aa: CAWSVPRISGVTGELFF; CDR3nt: TGTGCCTGGAGTGTACCCCGTATTAGCGGGGTCACCGGGGAGCTGTTTTTT
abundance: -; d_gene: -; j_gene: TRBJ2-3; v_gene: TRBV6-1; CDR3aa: CASSELQVQSTDTQYF; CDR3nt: TGTGCCAGCAGTGAACTCCAGGTCCAAAGCACAGATACGCAGTATTTT
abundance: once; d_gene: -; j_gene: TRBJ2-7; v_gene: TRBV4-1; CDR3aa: CASSQGRVSEQYF; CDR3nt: TGCGCCAGCAGCCAAGGGAGGGTGAGTGAGCAGTACTTC
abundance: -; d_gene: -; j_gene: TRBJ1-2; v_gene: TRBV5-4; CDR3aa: CASSSAPDTHYGYTF; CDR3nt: TGTGCCAGCAGCTCAGCCCCTGACACCCACTATGGCTACACCTTC
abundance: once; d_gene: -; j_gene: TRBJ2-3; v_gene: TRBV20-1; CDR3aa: CSAPSVNAQYF; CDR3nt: TGCAGTGCCCCTTCGGTTAACGCGCAGTATTTT
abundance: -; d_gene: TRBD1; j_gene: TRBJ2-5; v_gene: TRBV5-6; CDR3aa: CASHGTEETQYF; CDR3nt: TGTGCCAGCCACGGGACAGAAGAGACCCAGTACTTC
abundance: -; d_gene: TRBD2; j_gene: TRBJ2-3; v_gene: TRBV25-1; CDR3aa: CASSLHLAGGQTDTQYF; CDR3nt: TGTGCCAGCAGTCTCCACCTAGCGGGAGGGCAAACAGATACGCAGTATTTT